A selection of T cell receptor beta chains follows, all from one sample in a study of tumor-infiltrating lymphocytes in primary liver carcinoma. TCRdb re-called the multiplex PCR reads with MiXCR, one entry per CDR3 protein. This table holds approximately 37,000 distinct CDR3 sequences, roughly 80% found once. Material for sequencing was liver tumor tissue from sampling region 4. The origin of the receptors is a middle-aged man with primary liver carcinoma and hepatitis B virus infection. Each CDR3 is given with its conserved first and last residue. D genes are given only for firm matches. Size is stated for part of the rows, as once, few or many counts, or as a class when the clone is expanded.

len: 13; abundance: -; j_gene: TRBJ2-5; d_gene: TRBD2; v_gene: TRBV12-3/TRBV12-4; CDR3aa: CTSSRSGIETQYF; CDR3nt: TGTACTAGCAGCCGAAGCGGGATAGAGACCCAGTACTTC
len: 14; abundance: -; j_gene: TRBJ1-3; d_gene: -; v_gene: TRBV10-3; CDR3aa: CGISDWSTGNTIYF; CDR3nt: TGTGGCATCAGTGATTGGAGCACTGGAAACACCATATATTTT
len: 17; abundance: -; j_gene: TRBJ2-3; d_gene: -; v_gene: TRBV6-6; CDR3aa: CASRPQGTGGLTDTRYF; CDR3nt: TGTGCCAGCAGACCGCAGGGTACTGGCGGTCTCACAGATACGCGGTATTTT
len: 15; abundance: -; j_gene: TRBJ2-5; d_gene: TRBD2; v_gene: TRBV11-2; CDR3aa: CVSSLGASGQETQYF; CDR3nt: TGTGTCAGTAGCTTAGGGGCTAGCGGACAAGAGACCCAATACTTC
len: 17; abundance: medium-sized; j_gene: TRBJ1-5; d_gene: -; v_gene: TRBV4-1; CDR3aa: CASSQDPGTAGNQPQHF; CDR3nt: TGCGCCAGCAGCCAAGATCCGGGGACCGCCGGGAATCAGCCCCAGCATTTT
len: 13; abundance: many; j_gene: TRBJ2-7; d_gene: -; v_gene: TRBV20-1; CDR3aa: CSARVPSTQEQYF; CDR3nt: TGCAGTGCTAGAGTCCCTTCCACGCAAGAGCAGTACTTC
len: 15; abundance: -; j_gene: TRBJ2-1; d_gene: -; v_gene: TRBV5-1; CDR3aa: CASSLGIWSYNEQFF; CDR3nt: TGCGCCAGCAGCTTGGGGATATGGTCCTACAATGAGCAGTTCTTC
len: 14; abundance: once; j_gene: TRBJ1-1; d_gene: -; v_gene: TRBV12-3/TRBV12-4; CDR3aa: CVSSSGDSNSGAFF; CDR3nt: TGTGTCAGCAGTTCAGGGGATTCGAACAGTGGAGCTTTCTTT
len: 19; abundance: -; j_gene: TRBJ2-1; d_gene: TRBD2; v_gene: TRBV20-1; CDR3aa: CSVVSPGLAGGPSYNEQFF; CDR3nt: TGCAGTGTCGTCTCCCCGGGACTAGCGGGAGGGCCCTCCTACAATGAGCAGTTCTTC
len: 13; abundance: -; j_gene: TRBJ2-7; d_gene: -; v_gene: TRBV11-3; CDR3aa: CASSLGASYEQYF; CDR3nt: TGTGCCAGCAGCTTAGGGGCATCTTACGAGCAGTACTTC
len: 13; abundance: -; j_gene: TRBJ2-7; d_gene: -; v_gene: TRBV24-1; CDR3aa: CATSNVASYEQYF; CDR3nt: TGTGCCACCAGCAACGTGGCCTCCTACGAGCAGTATTTC
len: 15; abundance: -; j_gene: TRBJ2-5; d_gene: TRBD2; v_gene: TRBV29-1; CDR3aa: CSVRTSGSWAETHYF; CDR3nt: TGCAGCGTTCGGACTAGCGGGAGTTGGGCTGAGACGCACTACTTC
len: 16; abundance: -; j_gene: TRBJ2-5; d_gene: TRBD2; v_gene: TRBV10-3; CDR3aa: CAISEPRGGSWEIQYF; CDR3nt: TGTGCCATCAGTGAGCCCCGGGGCGGGAGTTGGGAGATCCAGTACTTC
len: 16; abundance: -; j_gene: TRBJ2-3; d_gene: -; v_gene: TRBV11-2; CDR3aa: CASSRRSLGNTDTQYF; CDR3nt: TGTGCCAGCAGCAGAAGAAGTTTAGGGAACACGGATACGCAGTATTTT
len: 12; abundance: -; j_gene: TRBJ2-7; d_gene: -; v_gene: TRBV5-1; CDR3aa: CASRHTDDDRYF; CDR3nt: TGCGCCAGCAGACATACCGACGACGATCGGTACTTC
len: 12; abundance: medium-sized; j_gene: TRBJ2-7; d_gene: -; v_gene: TRBV11-2; CDR3aa: CASRSNSYEQYF; CDR3nt: TGTGCCAGCAGATCGAACAGCTACGAGCAGTACTTC
len: 14; abundance: -; j_gene: TRBJ1-1; d_gene: -; v_gene: TRBV29-1; CDR3aa: CIVPWTDSNTEAFF; CDR3nt: TGCATCGTTCCTTGGACAGACAGCAACACTGAAGCTTTCTTT
len: 14; abundance: -; j_gene: TRBJ1-2; d_gene: -; v_gene: TRBV29-1; CDR3aa: CSVDGGTSNYGYTF; CDR3nt: TGCAGCGTCGACGGAGGTACCAGCAACTATGGCTACACCTTC
len: 17; abundance: many; j_gene: TRBJ1-5; d_gene: TRBD1; v_gene: TRBV20-1; CDR3aa: CSAREHKGQGGNQPQHF; CDR3nt: TGCAGTGCTAGAGAACATAAGGGACAGGGGGGTAATCAGCCCCAGCATTTT
len: 21; abundance: -; j_gene: TRBJ2-6; d_gene: TRBD1; v_gene: TRBV11-2; CDR3aa: CAKSMGGDRGISLSGANVLTF; CDR3nt: TGTGCCAAGAGCATGGGGGGGGACAGGGGCATTTCCCTCTCTGGGGCCAACGTCCTGACTTTC
len: 16; abundance: -; j_gene: TRBJ1-6; d_gene: TRBD1; v_gene: TRBV4-3; CDR3aa: CASSSWDRGRNTLLHF; CDR3nt: TGCGCCAGCAGCTCTTGGGACAGGGGAAGGAATACACTCCTCCACTTT
len: 17; abundance: -; j_gene: TRBJ2-5; d_gene: -; v_gene: TRBV6-6; CDR3aa: CASRGLQTRGGGVTQYF; CDR3nt: TGTGCCAGCAGGGGTCTCCAGACAAGGGGTGGTGGGGTGACCCAGTACTTC
len: 14; abundance: many; j_gene: TRBJ1-4; d_gene: -; v_gene: TRBV30; CDR3aa: CAWSLQITNEKLFF; CDR3nt: TGTGCCTGGAGTTTACAGATAACTAATGAAAAACTGTTTTTT
len: 13; abundance: few; j_gene: TRBJ2-5; d_gene: TRBD2; v_gene: TRBV29-1; CDR3aa: CSAPGGAQETQCF; CDR3nt: TGCAGCGCCCCCGGGGGGGCTCAAGAGACCCAGTGCTTC
len: 15; abundance: -; j_gene: TRBJ2-1; d_gene: TRBD2; v_gene: TRBV29-1; CDR3aa: CGVGLAGGFHIEQFF; CDR3nt: TGCGGCGTTGGACTAGCGGGAGGGTTCCACATTGAGCAGTTCTTC
len: 14; abundance: -; j_gene: TRBJ2-3; d_gene: -; v_gene: TRBV11-2; CDR3aa: CASSLPGRADMQYF; CDR3nt: TGTGCCAGCAGCCTACCGGGCCGGGCAGATATGCAGTATTTT
len: 15; abundance: once; j_gene: TRBJ2-7; d_gene: TRBD1; v_gene: TRBV7-9; CDR3aa: CASSLSGGTLGEQYF; CDR3nt: TGTGCCAGCAGCTTATCAGGGGGAACCCTCGGCGAGCAGTACTTC
len: 13; abundance: -; j_gene: TRBJ2-1; d_gene: TRBD1; v_gene: TRBV6-5; CDR3aa: CASNGQGHNVQFF; CDR3nt: TGTGCCAGCAACGGACAGGGTCACAATGTGCAGTTCTTC